This T cell receptor beta chain came from a study of blood T cell repertoires in COVID-19. The CDR3 runs 15 residues. V dropped 5 bases and J dropped 3; count of bases not matched to a gene: 5. The germline V gene encodes CDR1 LNHDA and CDR2 SQIVND (reference sequence). Produced via immunoSEQ multiplex PCR; TCRdb's table is partial and in-frame only. Altogether 250,000 to 350,000 clones are present, around 86% being singletons, with the ten largest covering around 9.3%. This receptor was identified in a woman younger than 35 who had recovered from COVID-19. Sequencing used PBMCs or T cells enriched from blood (not recorded which). The J gene is TRBJ2-3, the V gene TRBV19, with 10 bases fitting TRBD2. CDR3 residues: CASSPLAGATDTQYF. The CDR3 DNA follows: TGTGCCAGTAGTCCCCTAGCGGGGGCGACAGATACGCAGTATTTT. Together with reference TRBV19 and TRBJ2-3, the CDR3 gives the full variable domain: DGGITQSPKYLFRKEGQNVTLSCEQNLNHDAMYWYRQDPGQGLRLIYYSQIVNDFQKGDIAEGYSVSREKKESFPLTVTSAQKNPTAFYLCASSPLAGATDTQYFGPGTRLTVL.